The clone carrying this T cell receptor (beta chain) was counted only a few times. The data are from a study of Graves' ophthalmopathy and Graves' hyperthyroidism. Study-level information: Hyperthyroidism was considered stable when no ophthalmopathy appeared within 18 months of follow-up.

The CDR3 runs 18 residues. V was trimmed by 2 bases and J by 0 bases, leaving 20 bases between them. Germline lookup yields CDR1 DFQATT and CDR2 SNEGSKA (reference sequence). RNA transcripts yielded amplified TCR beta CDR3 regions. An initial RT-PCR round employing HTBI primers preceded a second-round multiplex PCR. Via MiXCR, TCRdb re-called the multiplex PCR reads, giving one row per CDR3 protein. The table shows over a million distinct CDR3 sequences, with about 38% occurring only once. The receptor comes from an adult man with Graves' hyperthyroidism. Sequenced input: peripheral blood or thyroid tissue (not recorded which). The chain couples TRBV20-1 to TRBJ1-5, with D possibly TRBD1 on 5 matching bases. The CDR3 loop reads CSARPPLGASNSNQPQHF. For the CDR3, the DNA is TGCAGTGCTAGACCCCCTCTAGGGGCAAGTAATAGCAATCAGCCCCAGCATTTT.